The present T cell receptor (beta chain) was sequenced within a study of beta chain features in type 1 diabetes. At the level of the study: In age, gender and cell yields, patients were similar to healthy donors. Study results and limitations: Whether HLA type influences TCRB rearrangement remained unresolved here. There was a possibility that cDNA sequencing over-represented cells with high TCR expression. TCRB CDR3 length was moderately but significantly reduced in all four CD4+ subsets of Type 1 diabetes patients.

Expressed TCRB transcripts got sequenced, as all isolated RNA was reverse transcribed. Repertoires were generated with immunoSEQ multiplex PCR, while TCRdb's copy carries only in-frame clones and drops some. The table shows under 200,000 clones, with about 8.3% occurring only once. V dropped 4 bases and J dropped 0 bases, with 24 bases sitting between them. The germline gives CDR1 SQVTM, CDR2 ANQGSEA. This CDR3 comprises 19 residues. One heparinised draw, averaging roughly 110 mL, was taken per donor. In its sample, this clone was seen a few times. Its antigen remains unknown. Sequencing was carried out using central memory CD4+ T cells from blood. The receptor comes from a woman aged 18-29 years with type 1 diabetes. V gene TRBV29-1 combines with J gene TRBJ2-2, with D perhaps matching TRBD1 (6 bases). CDR3 bases: TGCAGCGTTGCGAACTATCCGGGGACACCCACGGCGAACACCGGGGAGCTGTTTTTT. This codes for CSVANYPGTPTANTGELFF.